This T cell receptor (beta chain) was sequenced for a study of shared clonotypes between healthy human individuals. Study results and limitations: Some naive CD4 clonotypes, about 5%, turned up in common across a handful of donors. A limitation of the genetic and exposure-history diversity represented arose from few donors.

On this clone itself: The target antigen is unknown.

Terminally differentiated effector memory CD45RA+ cells were excluded from the naive CD8 cells, which were CD45RO-negative and positively selected for CCR7. The V segment lost 6 bases and the J segment 5 bases; nucleotides outside the gene matches: 4. CDR1 and CDR2 from the germline V gene are SQVTM and ANQGSEA. This CDR3 has 13 amino acids. Data came from immunoSEQ multiplex PCR; TCRdb stores just in-frame clones and leaves some out. The sample records 1.5 million to 2.5 million clones, about 94% being singletons. The TCR originated in a man aged 18 to 35 in good health. The chain employs TRBV29-1 and TRBJ2-5, with 12 bases lining up with TRBD2. Sequenced: naive CD8+ T cells sorted from blood. CDR3 residues: CSVDGLAGETQYF. The CDR3 bases are TGCAGCGTAGATGGACTAGCGGGGGAGACCCAGTACTTC.